Detailed here is one TCR beta chain. The antigen remains undetermined. This CDR3 comprises 15 residues. Germline CDR1 and CDR2: MDHEN and SYDVKM. With 7 bases removed from V and 1 base from J, the gap between germline ends came to 16 bases. The data derive from a study of cytomegalovirus exposure and HLA in healthy donors. The study, taken as a whole, reports: High specificity and sensitivity for cytomegalovirus status were reported for the classifier. Specific recognition of CMV antigens was confirmed in vitro for a few chains (all CMV-associated). The authors listed 150 to 200 TCR beta chains as cytomegalovirus-associated.

The approximately 120-subject validation cohort, separate from the approximately 670-subject first cohort, included the donors. The protocol was immunoSEQ multiplex PCR, while the TCRdb copy is restricted to in-frame clones and leaves out a portion. Here the sample spans tens of thousands of clones, about 94% being singletons. This sequence joins TRBV28 and TRBJ1-1; no definite D call. The sequence derives from a man aged 18 to 29 in good health and CMV-seropositive. What was sequenced was PBMCs. The CDR3 loop reads CASTKLNYRNTEAFF. The CDR3 DNA sequence: TGTGCCAGCACCAAGCTAAATTACAGGAACACTGAAGCTTTCTTT.